The present TCR beta chain was sequenced within a study of blood T cells in healthy people across ages. Across the whole study: Capture via template switching afforded approximately one barcoded beta molecule per two T cells. Study findings and constraints: Significant beta diversity loss was already apparent by age approximately 38, declining roughly linearly.

Through a sample-barcoded 5' primer and a J-beta primer mix, a second PCR was run for roughly 6 to 12 cycles. At least 3 million CDR3-containing paired-end reads were obtained per sample. TCRdb ran MiXCR on the 5' RACE reads and lists one entry per CDR3 protein. The sample has around 1,900,000 distinct CDR3 sequences; about two fifths are singletons. Peripheral blood samples of 7.5 to 10 milliliters were drawn from each donor. Of note for this clonotype: Its matching antigen is unknown.

The J segment lost 0 bases and the V segment lost 5 bases, leaving 10 bases of the junction unmatched. The CDR3 is 18 residues long. CDR1 is MGHDK, CDR2 SYGVNS, per germline. Sequenced input: blood. The receptor comes from a human donor in good health. V is TRBV25-1 and J is TRBJ2-6; 7 bases are shared with TRBD1. In DNA, the CDR3 is TGTGCCAGCAGTTCAACGACAGGGAAGAGCTCTGGGGCCAACGTCCTGACTTTC. Translated: CASSSTTGKSSGANVLTF.